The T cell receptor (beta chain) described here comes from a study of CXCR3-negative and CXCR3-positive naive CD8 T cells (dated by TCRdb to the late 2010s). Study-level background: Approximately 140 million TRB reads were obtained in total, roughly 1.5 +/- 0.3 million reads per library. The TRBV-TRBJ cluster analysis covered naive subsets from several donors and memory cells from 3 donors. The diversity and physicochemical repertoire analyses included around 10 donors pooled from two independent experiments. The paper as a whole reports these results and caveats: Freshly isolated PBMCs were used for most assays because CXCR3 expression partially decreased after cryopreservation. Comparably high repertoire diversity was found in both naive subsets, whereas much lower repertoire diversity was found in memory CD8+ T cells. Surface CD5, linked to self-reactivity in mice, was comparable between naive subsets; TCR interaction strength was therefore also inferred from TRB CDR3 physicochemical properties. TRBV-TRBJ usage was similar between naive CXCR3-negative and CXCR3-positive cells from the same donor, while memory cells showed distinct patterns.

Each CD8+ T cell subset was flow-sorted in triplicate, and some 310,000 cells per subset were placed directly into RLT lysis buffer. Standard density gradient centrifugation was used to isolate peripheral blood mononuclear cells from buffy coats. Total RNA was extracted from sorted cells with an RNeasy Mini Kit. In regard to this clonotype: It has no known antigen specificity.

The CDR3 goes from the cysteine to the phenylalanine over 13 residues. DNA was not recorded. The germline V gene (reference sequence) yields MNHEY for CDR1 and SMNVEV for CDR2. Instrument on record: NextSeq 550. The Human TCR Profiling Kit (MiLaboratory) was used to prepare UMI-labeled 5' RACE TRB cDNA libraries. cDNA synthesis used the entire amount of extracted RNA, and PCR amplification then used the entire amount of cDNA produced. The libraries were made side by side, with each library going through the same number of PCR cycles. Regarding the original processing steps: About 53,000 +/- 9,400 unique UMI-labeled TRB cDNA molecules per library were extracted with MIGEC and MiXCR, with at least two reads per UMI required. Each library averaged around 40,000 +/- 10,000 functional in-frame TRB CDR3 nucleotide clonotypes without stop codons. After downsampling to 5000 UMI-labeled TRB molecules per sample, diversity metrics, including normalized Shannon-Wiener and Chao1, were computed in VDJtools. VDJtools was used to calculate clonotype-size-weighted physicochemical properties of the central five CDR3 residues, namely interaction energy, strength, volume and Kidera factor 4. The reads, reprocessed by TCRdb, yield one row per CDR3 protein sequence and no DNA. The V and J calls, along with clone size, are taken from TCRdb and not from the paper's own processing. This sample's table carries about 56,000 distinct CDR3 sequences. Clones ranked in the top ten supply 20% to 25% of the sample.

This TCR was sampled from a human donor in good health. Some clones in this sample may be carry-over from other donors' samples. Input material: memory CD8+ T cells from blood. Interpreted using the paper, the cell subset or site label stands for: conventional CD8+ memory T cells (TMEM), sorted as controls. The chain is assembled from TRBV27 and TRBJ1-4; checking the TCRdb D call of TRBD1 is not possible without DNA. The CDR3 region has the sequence CASSLSGVEKLFF. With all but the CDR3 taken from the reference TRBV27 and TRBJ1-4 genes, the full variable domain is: EAQVTQNPRYLITVTGKKLTVTCSQNMNHEYMSWYRQDPGLGLRQIYYSMNVEVTDKGDVPEGYKVSRKEKRNFPLILESPSPNQTSLYFCASSLSGVEKLFFGSGTQLSVL.